Below are 8 T cell receptor beta chains sequenced from a single sample in a study of shared clonotypes between healthy human individuals. Some clones are missing from TCRdb's copy, which holds only in-frame ones; the method was immunoSEQ multiplex PCR. There are 2 million to 2.5 million clones in the sample; approximately 95% occur only once, and 0.39% lies in the top ten. Source material: naive CD4+ T cells from PBMCs. Subset indicated: CD45RA+ positively selected. These receptors originate from a man younger than 35 in good health. Some clones in this sample may be carry-over from other donors' samples.

The chain recombines TRBV4-1 with TRBJ1-1; 8 bases fit TRBD1. Unmatched junction bases numbered 6, after V lost 4 bases and J lost 11 bases. From germline, CDR1 is MGHRA and CDR2 YSYEKL. The CDR3 covers 12 residues. Here the CDR3 reads CASSPNTGGAFF. In nucleotides, the CDR3 is TGCGCCAGCAGCCCAAATACAGGGGGGGCTTTCTTT.

The chain couples TRBV27 to TRBJ1-2; D gene unclear. The CDR3 contains 15 residues. The V end lost 2 bases, the J end lost 3 bases, and 13 bases lay between the germline ends. Looked up from germline, CDR1 is MNHEY and CDR2 is SMNVEV (reference sequence). As DNA, the CDR3 is TGTGCCAGCAGTTTAAACCCCACAACACACTATGGCTACACCTTC. It is translated as CASSLNPTTHYGYTF.

The chain couples TRBV2 to TRBJ2-7; no reliable D call. The V end lost 2 bases, the J end lost 1 base, and 9 bases lay between the germline ends. This CDR3 has 14 residues. Germline CDR1 reads SNHLY; CDR2 reads FYNNEI. CDR3 loop: CASSESQNSYEQYF. The CDR3 DNA sequence: TGTGCCAGCAGTGAAAGCCAGAATTCCTACGAGCAGTACTTC.

V and J are TRBV5-6 and TRBJ1-1; D unclear. The V end was cut by 3 bases, the J end by 1 base, with 13 bases between. Germline CDR1 and CDR2: SGHDT and YYEEEE. The CDR3 is 15 residues long. The CDR3 region is CASSSAHRANTEAFF. CDR3 coding DNA: TGTGCCAGCAGCTCGGCTCATAGGGCGAACACTGAAGCTTTCTTT. Filled out from reference TRBV5-6 and TRBJ1-1, the complete variable domain reads DAGVTQSPTHLIKTRGQQVTLRCSPKSGHDTVSWYQQALGQGPQFIFQYYEEEERQRGNFPDRFSGHQFPNYSSELNVNALLLGDSALYLCASSSAHRANTEAFFGQGTRLTVV.

The rearrangement uses TRBV7-8 and TRBJ2-3; TRBD2 matches at 10 bases. With 5 bases clipped from V and 1 base from J, the junction kept 6 bases outside the gene matches. The CDR3 extends over 16 amino acids. CDR1 and CDR2 (germline): SGHVS, FQNEAQ. CDR3 sequence (DNA): TGTGCCAGCAGCCGTAGGACTAGCGGCCGCACAGATACGCAGTATTTT. Amino acids: CASSRRTSGRTDTQYF.

The gene calls are TRBV28 and TRBJ1-1; 7 bases are a match to TRBD1. The trim removed 4 bases at V and 5 bases at J, leaving 7 bases unmatched. The CDR3 is 14 amino acids. The germline gives CDR1 MDHEN, CDR2 SYDVKM. For the CDR3, the DNA is TGTGCCAGCAGTTCGCCCGGGACAGCAACTGAAGCTTTCTTT. Encoded protein: CASSSPGTATEAFF.

The genes are TRBV11-3 and TRBJ2-1; 7 bases agree with TRBD2. Per the germline V gene, CDR1 is SGHNT and CDR2 is YENEEA. This CDR3 has 15 residues. V gave up 5 bases and J gave up 6 bases; unmatched junction bases: 10. The CDR3 spells CASSPTAGTFNEQFF. CDR3 nucleotides: TGTGCCAGCAGCCCGACAGCGGGGACTTTCAATGAGCAGTTCTTC.

This clone was recorded once. The rearrangement joins TRBV28 to TRBJ1-5; a possible D gene is TRBD1 (5 bases). Germline V CDR1 and CDR2: MDHEN, SYDVKM. The V end was cut by 6 bases, the J end by 9 bases, with 21 bases between. The CDR3 is made up of 15 amino acids. CDR3 amino acids: CASSFGRAPGGPQHF. DNA of the CDR3: TGTGCCAGCAGCTTCGGGAGGGCGCCGGGGGGGCCCCAGCATTTT.